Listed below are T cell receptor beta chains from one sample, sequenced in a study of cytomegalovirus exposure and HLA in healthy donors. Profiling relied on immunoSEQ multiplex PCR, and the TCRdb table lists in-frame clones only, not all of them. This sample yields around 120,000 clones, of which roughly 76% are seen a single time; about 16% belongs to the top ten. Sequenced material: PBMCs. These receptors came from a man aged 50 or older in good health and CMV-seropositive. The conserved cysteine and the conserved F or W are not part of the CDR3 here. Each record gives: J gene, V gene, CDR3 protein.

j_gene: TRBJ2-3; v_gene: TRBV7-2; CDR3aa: ASSSIRQRWLH
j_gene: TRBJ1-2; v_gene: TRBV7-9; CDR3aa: ASSLVASRDGYT
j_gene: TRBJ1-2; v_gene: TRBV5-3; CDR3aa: ARSLASGEPVSGYT
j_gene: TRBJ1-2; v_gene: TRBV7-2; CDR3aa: ASSLGFRQGARDYGYT
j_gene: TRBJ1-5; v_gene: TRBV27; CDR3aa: ASSSWTGGNQPQH
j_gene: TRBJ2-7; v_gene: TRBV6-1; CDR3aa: ASSDVRAYEQY
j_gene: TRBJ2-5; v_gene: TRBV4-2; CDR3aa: ASSQVSSPRSPY
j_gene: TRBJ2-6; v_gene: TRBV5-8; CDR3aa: ASSSKSGTEYSGANVLT
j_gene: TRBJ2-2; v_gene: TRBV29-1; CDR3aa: SVGGGGAGTGELF
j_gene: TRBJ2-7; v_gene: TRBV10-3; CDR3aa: AISRDFYEQY
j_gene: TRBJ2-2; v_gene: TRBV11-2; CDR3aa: ASRGGTNTGELF
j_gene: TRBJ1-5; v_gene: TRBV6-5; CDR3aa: ASRRGQFQNQPQH
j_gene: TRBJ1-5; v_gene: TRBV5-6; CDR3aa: ASSLRGSNQPQH
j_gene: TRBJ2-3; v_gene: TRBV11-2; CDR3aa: ASSLEPRRGDTQY
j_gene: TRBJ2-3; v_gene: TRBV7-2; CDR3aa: ASSLVPSGSSDTQY
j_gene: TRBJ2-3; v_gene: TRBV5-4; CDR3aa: ASSLGTSGRALQDTQY
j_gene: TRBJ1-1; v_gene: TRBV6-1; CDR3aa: ASRGAWGRNTEAF
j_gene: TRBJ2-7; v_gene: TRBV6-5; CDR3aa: ASSYFRTKTGTEQY
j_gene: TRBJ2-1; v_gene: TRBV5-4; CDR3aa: ASSQTDRVAEQF
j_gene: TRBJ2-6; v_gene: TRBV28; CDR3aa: ASSSLGQALHSGANVLT
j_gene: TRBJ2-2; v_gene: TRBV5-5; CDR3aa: ASSLKTGSNTGELF
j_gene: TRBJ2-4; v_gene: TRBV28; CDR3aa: ASSLGGPKNIQY
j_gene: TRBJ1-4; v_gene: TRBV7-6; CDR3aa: ASSDPDGGDEKLF
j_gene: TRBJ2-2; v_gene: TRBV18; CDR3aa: ASSPRTVITNTGELF
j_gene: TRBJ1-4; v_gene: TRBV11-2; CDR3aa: ASSLGQGGRTNEKLF
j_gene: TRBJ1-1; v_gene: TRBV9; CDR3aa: ASSETGVSTEAF
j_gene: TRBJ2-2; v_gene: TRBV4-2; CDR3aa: ASSPTINTGELF
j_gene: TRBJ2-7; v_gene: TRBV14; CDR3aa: ASSQYLPYEQY
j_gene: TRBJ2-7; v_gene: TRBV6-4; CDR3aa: ASRRTSGIFYEQY
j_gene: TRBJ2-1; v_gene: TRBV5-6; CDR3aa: ASSPGGQGWNEQF
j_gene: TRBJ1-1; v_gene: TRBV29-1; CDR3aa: SLFGGISGSEAF
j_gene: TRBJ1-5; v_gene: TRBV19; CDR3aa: ASSLRDRLNQPQH
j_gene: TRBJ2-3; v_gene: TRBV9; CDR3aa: ASSPKTGGGTDTQY
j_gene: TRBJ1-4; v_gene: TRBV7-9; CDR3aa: ASSLGREGTNEKLF
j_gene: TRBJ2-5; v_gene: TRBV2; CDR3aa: ASKRDQETQY
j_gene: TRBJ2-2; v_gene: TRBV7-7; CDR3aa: ASSTRSLAGGFNGELF
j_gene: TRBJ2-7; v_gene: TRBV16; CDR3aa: ASSHQTPPGHIEQY
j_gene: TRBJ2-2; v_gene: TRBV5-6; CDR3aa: ASSSTGTLFSGELF